What follows is one T cell receptor (beta chain) and its context. No antigen is known for it. TCR beta CDR3 regions came from multiplex PCR with 32 forward V and 13 reverse J primers. Via MiXCR, TCRdb re-called the multiplex PCR reads, giving one row per CDR3 protein. The table records some 10,000 distinct CDR3 sequences, roughly 30% of them present only once. These data originate in a study of immune heterogeneity within non-small cell lung tumors. The wider study: Tumor histology was classified as squamous cell carcinoma in several cases, non-squamous carcinoma in 10 and not otherwise specified in 1. Study results and limitations: Most high-frequency T-cell receptor beta clonotypes were specific to a single patient. Site-unique high-frequency clones occurred alongside identical dominant CDR3 beta clonotypes that recurred across tumor sites within a patient.

For each sample, template was approximately 0.6 ug of bulk tumor genomic DNA. Several biopsies were spaced far apart within each primary tumor and obtained as surgery took place. Curative surgery was undertaken by patients, who had untreated, newly diagnosed non-small cell lung cancer. Those donating were patients (newly diagnosed with non-small cell lung cancer) who were having surgery with curative intent. V was pared by 6 bases and J by 5 bases, with 11 bases of the junction left unmatched. Germline CDR1 reads SGHRS; CDR2 reads YFSETQ. There are 15 residues in the CDR3. The genes are TRBV5-1 and TRBJ2-5; 9 bases fit TRBD1. This TCR derives from a woman between 55 and 75 years old with non-small cell lung cancer. What was sequenced was lung tumor tissue. Here the CDR3 reads CASTGQGSSRETQYF. The DNA for the CDR3 is TGCGCCAGCACCGGACAGGGGAGTAGTCGGGAGACCCAGTACTTC.